This T cell receptor beta chain was sequenced during a study of tumor-infiltrating lymphocytes in primary liver carcinoma. The length of the CDR3 is 15 residues. The V gene lost 5 bases and the J gene lost 2 bases, with 13 bases spanning the gap. The germline CDR1 and CDR2 sequences are SGHAT and FQNNGV. Unsorted bulk tissue of about 20-30 mg yielded co-extracted RNA and DNA. A constant-region primer primed TCR beta cDNA synthesis from roughly 520 ng of total RNA. Researchers made the TCR beta libraries by running three nested multiplex PCR rounds with slightly modified ARM-PCR. Two initial PCR rounds of about 10 cycles each paired TRBV1-TRBV30 forward primers with a C-beta reverse primer. TCRdb re-analysed the multiplex PCR reads in MiXCR, keeping a single row per CDR3 protein. The table includes about 120,000 distinct CDR3 sequences, around 60% detected once. General study results and limits: The proportion of top clones found throughout all five tumor regions was only about 7-24%.

Points on this clonotype: Its specificity is not known.

The material sequenced was liver tumor tissue from sampling region 1. Subset here: tumor region T1, superior pole. This TCR came from a woman in her sixties with primary liver carcinoma and hepatitis B virus infection. The chain combines TRBV11-2 with TRBJ2-1, with D maybe TRBD2 (5 bases). This CDR3 reads CASSPPGIAYNEQFF. For the CDR3, the DNA is TGTGCCAGCAGCCCCCCGGGAATAGCCTACAATGAGCAGTTCTTC.